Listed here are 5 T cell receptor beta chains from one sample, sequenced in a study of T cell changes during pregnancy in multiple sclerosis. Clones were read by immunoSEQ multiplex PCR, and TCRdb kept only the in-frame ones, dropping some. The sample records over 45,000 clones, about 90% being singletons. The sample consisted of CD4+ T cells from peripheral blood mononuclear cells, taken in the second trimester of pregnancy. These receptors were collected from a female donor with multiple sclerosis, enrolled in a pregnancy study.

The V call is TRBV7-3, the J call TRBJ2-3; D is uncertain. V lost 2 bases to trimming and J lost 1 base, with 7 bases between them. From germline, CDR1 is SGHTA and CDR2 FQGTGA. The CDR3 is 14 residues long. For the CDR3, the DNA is TGTGCCAGCAGCTTATCAAGCGGCACAGATACGCAGTATTTT. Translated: CASSLSSGTDTQYF.

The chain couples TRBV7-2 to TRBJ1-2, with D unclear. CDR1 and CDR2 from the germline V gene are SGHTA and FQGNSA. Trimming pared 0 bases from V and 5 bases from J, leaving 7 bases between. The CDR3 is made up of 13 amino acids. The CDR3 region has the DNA TGTGCCAGCAGCTTAGCAACTTTATATGGCTACACCTTC. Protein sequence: CASSLATLYGYTF.

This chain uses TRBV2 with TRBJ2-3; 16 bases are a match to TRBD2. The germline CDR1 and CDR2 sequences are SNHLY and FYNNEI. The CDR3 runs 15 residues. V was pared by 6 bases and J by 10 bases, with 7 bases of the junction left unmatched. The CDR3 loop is CASRKPGLAGGSQYF. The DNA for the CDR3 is TGTGCCAGCAGAAAGCCGGGACTAGCGGGAGGGTCGCAGTATTTT.

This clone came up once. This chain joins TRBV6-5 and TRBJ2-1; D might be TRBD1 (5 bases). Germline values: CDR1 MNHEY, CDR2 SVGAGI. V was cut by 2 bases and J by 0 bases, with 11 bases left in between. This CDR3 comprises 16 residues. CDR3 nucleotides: TGTGCCAGCAGTTACGGGGCACCGAGCTCCTACAATGAGCAGTTCTTC. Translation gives CASSYGAPSSYNEQFF.

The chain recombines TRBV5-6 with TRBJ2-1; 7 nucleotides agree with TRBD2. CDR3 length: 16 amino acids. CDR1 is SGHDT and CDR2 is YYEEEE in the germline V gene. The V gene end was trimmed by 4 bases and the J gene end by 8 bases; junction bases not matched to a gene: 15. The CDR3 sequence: CASSPPIGRVGYEQFF. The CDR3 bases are TGTGCCAGCAGCCCACCAATAGGGAGGGTTGGGTATGAGCAGTTCTTC.